This record covers a single TCR beta chain. As the CDR3 is not closed by the conserved phenylalanine or tryptophan, this likely results from a read error. The authors ran a second PCR of 7 to 11 cycles using a sample-barcoded 5' primer and a J-beta primer mix. TCRdb itself ran the 5' RACE reads through MiXCR, one entry per CDR3 protein. In the table there are 700,000 to 1,000,000 distinct CDR3 sequences, roughly 44% of which are singletons. The V and J ends lost 7 bases and 5 bases respectively, with 8 bases between them. CDR3 length: 11 amino acids. Germline lookup yields CDR1 MDHEN and CDR2 SYDVKM. This sample was taken from a study of blood T cells in healthy people across ages. It was 8 to 10 milliliters of peripheral blood that were drawn from each donor.

The genes are TRBV28 and TRBJ2-5, with D unclear. The sample was blood. This clonotype originated in a man aged 60 to 75 in good health. This CDR3 reads CASKARETQYY. Here the CDR3 DNA reads TGTGCCAGCAAGGCCCGGGAGACCCAGTACTAC.